The 30 T cell receptor beta chains presented below share a single source sample, sequenced in a study of blood T cells in healthy people across ages. A second about 6 to 12 cycle PCR used barcoded and J-beta primers. TCRdb recomputed calls from the 5' RACE reads with MiXCR, one row per CDR3 protein. The table records 850,000 to 1,000,000 distinct CDR3 sequences, about 48% of them present only once. Sequencing input: blood. The source is a man aged 25 to 40 in good health.

V gene TRBV28 combines with J gene TRBJ2-1; the D gene is possibly TRBD1 (5 bases). The CDR3 has 16 residues. Germline assignment: CDR1 MDHEN and CDR2 SYDVKM. Trimming took off 5 bases at V and 4 bases at J, with 18 bases between the two ends. The DNA for the CDR3 is TGTGCCAGCAGTGGCCCAGGGTCCCCGTCATACAATGAGCAGTTCTTC. This encodes CASSGPGSPSYNEQFF.

V gene TRBV6-5 combines with J gene TRBJ1-5, with 11 nucleotides matching TRBD1. CDR3 size: 15 residues. Trimming at V came to 10 bases and at J to 7 bases, leaving 12 bases not matched to a gene. Germline CDR1 reads MNHEY; CDR2 reads SVGAGI. CDR3 residues: CATRRGQGEGQPQHF. DNA for the CDR3: TGTGCCACCCGACGGGGACAGGGGGAGGGCCAGCCCCAGCATTTT.

The chain carries TRBV29-1 and TRBJ2-5, with D maybe TRBD1 (7 bases). The germline V and J ends were trimmed by 2 bases and 5 bases, with 21 bases remaining between them. CDR3 length equals 16 residues. The V gene's germline CDR1 is SQVTM and CDR2 ANQGSEA. The CDR3 loop is CSVEITTGRDLETQYF. The CDR3 region has the DNA TGCAGCGTTGAAATCACGACAGGGCGGGATTTGGAGACCCAGTACTTC. The complete variable domain, with remaining parts taken from reference TRBV29-1 and TRBJ2-5, reads SAVISQKPSRDICQRGTSLTIQCQVDSQVTMMFWYRQQPGQSLTLIATANQGSEATYESGFVIDKFPISRPNLTFSTLTVSNMSPEDSSIYLCSVEITTGRDLETQYFGPGTRLLVL.

V gene TRBV12-3 or TRBV12-4 combines with J gene TRBJ2-5, with 8 nucleotides matching TRBD1. The CDR3 length is 14 residues. V lost 7 bases and J lost 2; bases outside the gene matches: 6. CDR3 sequence: CASTTGQAQETQYF. CDR3 bases: TGTGCCAGCACCACGGGACAGGCACAAGAGACCCAGTACTTC.

The CDR3 DNA sequence: TGCGCCAGCTGCGATTCCGGGACGGGGACCTACGAGCAGTACTTC. Translated: CASCDSGTGTYEQYF. The chain links TRBV5-1 to TRBJ2-1; D tentatively fits TRBD1 or TRBD2 (5 bases each). TRBJ2-7 explains the end of the DNA better; the J call may be wrong. CDR1 is SGHRS, CDR2 YFSETQ, per germline. This CDR3 has 15 residues.

CDR3 loop: CASSPPGVGTEAFF. CDR3 coding DNA: TGTGCCAGCAGCCCCCCAGGAGTGGGCACTGAAGCTTTCTTT. The chain uses TRBV7-8 and TRBJ1-1; D remains ambiguous. The length of the CDR3 is 14 residues. Germline V gene data show CDR1 as SGHVS and CDR2 as FQNEAQ. V was trimmed by 5 bases and J by 4 bases, leaving 14 bases between them.

This clonotype was counted between two and nine times. J is TRBJ2-7 and V is TRBV19, with a tentative D call TRBD1 (6 bases). Germline V gene data show CDR1 as LNHDA and CDR2 as SQIVND (reference sequence). The ends were cut back, 5 bases at V and 3 bases at J, with 20 bases in the middle. There are 16 residues in the CDR3. CDR3 nucleotides: TGTGCCAGTAGTCTCCACGCTACAGGGAAAGGCTACGAGCAGTACTTC. Translation: CASSLHATGKGYEQYF.

The chain employs TRBV20-1 and TRBJ2-7; 7 bases agree with TRBD1. CDR1 is DFQATT and CDR2 is SNEGSKA in the germline V gene (reference sequence). After removal of 4 bases from V and 0 bases from J, the junction contained 6 bases not matched to a gene. The CDR3 spans 14 residues. The CDR3 DNA reads TGCAGTGCTAATGGACAGGCGAGCTCCTACGAGCAGTACTTC. Amino acids: CSANGQASSYEQYF.

In this sample, this clonotype turned up once. The chain employs TRBV12-5 and TRBJ1-2, with D possibly matching TRBD1 (5 bases). The ends were cut back, 5 bases at V and 5 bases at J, with 18 bases in the middle. The V gene's germline CDR1 is LGHNT and CDR2 FRNRAP. CDR3 length equals 15 residues. The CDR3 protein is CASGQGTRGPYGYTF. The CDR3, as DNA: TGTGCTAGTGGTCAGGGAACAAGGGGACCTTATGGCTACACCTTC.

The chain employs TRBV3-1 and TRBJ1-2; tentative D call: TRBD1 (6 bases). Deletions cut 2 bases from V and 4 bases from J, with 8 bases between. The CDR3 extends over 13 amino acids. The germline V gene encodes CDR1 LGHDT and CDR2 YNNKEL (reference sequence). CDR3 protein: CASSQLDSYGYTF. Written as DNA, the CDR3 is TGTGCCAGCAGCCAATTGGACAGCTATGGCTACACCTTC.

Comments on this clonotype: This may arise from a read error, as a much more abundant clone is one base away. CDR3 amino acids: CASSAPGGTYEQYF. The DNA of the CDR3 is TGTGCCAGCAGCGCCCCGGGAGGCACCTACGAGCAGTACTTC. The chain recombines TRBV7-2 with TRBJ2-4; TRBD2 matches at 7 bases. The DNA end is more similar to TRBJ2-7, so the J call may be wrong. In germline, CDR1 is SGHTA, CDR2 FQGNSA. There are 14 residues in the CDR3.

V usage is TRBV6-1 and J usage is TRBJ2-5; 7 nucleotides match TRBD1. Germline V CDR1 and CDR2: MNHNS, SASEGT. The V segment lost 5 bases and the J segment 7 bases; nucleotides outside the gene matches: 13. CDR3 size: 15 residues. CDR3 nucleotides: TGTGCCAGCAGTCTCTCGACAGGGACGTTTGGGACCCAGTACTTC. It yields the protein CASSLSTGTFGTQYF.

V gene TRBV7-2 combines with J gene TRBJ2-7; either TRBD1 or TRBD2 may supply D (6 bases each). The CDR3 is made up of 16 amino acids. From germline, CDR1 is SGHTA and CDR2 FQGNSA. Trimming left V 6 bases short and J 0 bases short, with 18 bases between. The CDR3: CASSFLGGGSSYEQYF. In nucleotides, the CDR3 is TGTGCCAGCAGTTTCTTAGGAGGGGGGTCCTCCTACGAGCAGTACTTC. Based on the CDR3 plus reference TRBV7-2 and TRBJ2-7, the full variable domain is GAGVSQSPSNKVTEKGKDVELRCDPISGHTALYWYRQSLGQGLEFLIYFQGNSAPDKSGLPSDRFSAERTGGSVSTLTIQRTQQEDSAVYLCASSFLGGGSSYEQYFGPGTRLTVT.

The J gene is TRBJ2-3, the V gene TRBV6-2 or TRBV6-3, with 8 bases fitting TRBD1. Germline values: CDR1 MNHEY, CDR2 SVGEGT. With V trimmed by 5 bases and J by 2 bases, 9 bases remained unmatched. CDR3 size: 16 residues. CDR3 DNA sequence: TGTGCCAGCAGTCCCCCCGGACAGGGATTCACAGATACGCAGTATTTT. Its translation is CASSPPGQGFTDTQYF.

This clonotype was detected once. This chain uses TRBV5-1 with TRBJ2-7, with D perhaps TRBD2 (6 bases). Germline CDR1 reads SGHRS; CDR2 reads YFSETQ. V lost 4 bases and J 5 bases, leaving 22 bases between the germline ends. The CDR3 length is 16 residues. The CDR3 reads CASSPVTGLGGDEQYF. The CDR3 DNA follows: TGCGCCAGCAGCCCCGTAACCGGCCTGGGCGGGGACGAGCAGTACTTC.

This clonotype was observed a few times. The rearrangement joins TRBV5-1 to TRBJ2-7, with no clear D. The germline CDR1 and CDR2 sequences are SGHRS and YFSETQ. The CDR3 sequence is 13 residues long. V was trimmed by 1 base and J by 4 bases, leaving 9 bases between them. The CDR3 spells CASSLWANYEQYF. The CDR3 nucleotides read TGCGCCAGCAGCTTGTGGGCGAATTACGAGCAGTACTTC.

This clonotype has just a few counts. The junction and the germline gene differ at one end; a read error may be behind it. This chain uses TRBV20-1 with TRBJ2-5; maybe TRBD1 (7 bases). Germline-derived CDR1 and CDR2 are DFQATT and SNEGSKA (reference sequence). This CDR3 is built from 14 residues. The CDR3 DNA is TGCAGTGCAAGAGGAGGGACAGACCAAGAGACCCAGTACTTC. It codes for CSARGGTDQETQYF.

The chain recombines TRBV5-1 with TRBJ2-7, with D perhaps matching TRBD1 (6 bases). The CDR3 contains 15 residues. V lost 6 bases and J lost 2, with 18 bases in between. The germline V gene encodes CDR1 SGHRS and CDR2 YFSETQ. DNA of the CDR3: TGCGCCAGCACCTCAGGGGTTGACAGAACCTACGAGCAGTACTTC. Translating it yields CASTSGVDRTYEQYF.

The chain employs TRBV5-6 and TRBJ1-2; 8 nucleotides align to TRBD1. Germline lookup yields CDR1 SGHDT and CDR2 YYEEEE. Trimming removed 5 bases from V and 7 bases from J; junction bases left unmatched: 7. The length of the CDR3 is 13 residues. CDR3 region: CASSRTGIGGYTF. As DNA, the CDR3 is TGTGCCAGCAGTCGGACAGGGATCGGTGGCTACACCTTC.

The table lists this clonotype with a few counts. J is TRBJ2-7 and V is TRBV18; possibly TRBD1 for D (5 bases). This CDR3 has 14 amino acids. The germline V and J ends were trimmed by 3 bases and 3 bases, with 12 bases remaining between them. The germline V gene has CDR1 KGHSH and CDR2 LQKENI. The CDR3 loop is CASSPPTDSYEQYF. The CDR3, as DNA: TGTGCCAGCTCACCCCCCACCGACAGCTACGAGCAGTACTTC. Based on the CDR3 plus reference TRBV18 and TRBJ2-7, the full variable domain is NAGVMQNPRHLVRRRGQEARLRCSPMKGHSHVYWYRQLPEEGLKFMVYLQKENIIDESGMPKERFSAEFPKEGPSILRIQQVVRGDSAAYFCASSPPTDSYEQYFGPGTRLTVT.

The chain has TRBV10-3 and TRBJ1-2; 9 nucleotides align to TRBD1. The trim removed 0 bases at V and 5 bases at J, leaving 7 bases unmatched. The CDR3 covers 16 residues. Germline assignment: CDR1 ENHRY and CDR2 SYGVKD. The CDR3 coding sequence is TGTGCCATCAGTGAGTCGGGGGACAGGGCAGTTTATGGCTACACCTTC. Amino acid sequence: CAISESGDRAVYGYTF.

This clonotype turned up a few times. The J gene is TRBJ2-5, the V gene TRBV6-5, with 10 bases that match TRBD1. The ends lost 6 bases at V and 5 bases at J; junction bases unmatched: 12. Germline CDR1 is MNHEY and CDR2 is SVGAGI. The CDR3 has 16 residues. The CDR3 protein is CASRGLMTGGRETQYF. CDR3 in DNA: TGTGCCAGCAGAGGCCTTATGACAGGGGGCAGGGAGACCCAGTACTTC.

The V gene is TRBV6-2 or TRBV6-3, the J gene TRBJ2-7; 11 positions match TRBD2. Per the germline V gene, CDR1 is MNHEY and CDR2 is SVGEGT. With 7 bases clipped from V and 6 bases from J, the junction kept 8 bases outside the gene matches. The CDR3 has 14 amino acids. The CDR3 protein is CASTGLAGYFEQYF. The DNA for the CDR3 is TGTGCCAGCACAGGACTAGCGGGTTATTTCGAGCAGTACTTC.

The V and J genes are TRBV10-3 and TRBJ2-5; either TRBD1 or TRBD2 may fit D (5 bases each). Trimming shortened V by 4 bases and J by 5 bases, and 14 bases separated the two germline ends. Germline CDR1 reads ENHRY; CDR2 reads SYGVKD. The CDR3 has 14 residues. The CDR3 is CAISGVGELETQYF. In DNA, the CDR3 is TGTGCCATCAGTGGAGTGGGGGAGCTGGAGACCCAGTACTTC.

The V and J genes are TRBV7-2 and TRBJ2-7, with a tentative D call TRBD1 (6 bases). V was clipped by 3 bases and J by 5 bases, with 11 bases between them. This CDR3 region has 13 residues. Germline V gene data show CDR1 as SGHTA and CDR2 as FQGNSA. This chain's CDR3 is CASSLLQGHEQYF. Written as DNA, the CDR3 is TGTGCCAGCAGCTTGTTACAGGGACACGAGCAGTACTTC. The full variable domain, its missing parts supplied by reference TRBV7-2 and TRBJ2-7, is GAGVSQSPSNKVTEKGKDVELRCDPISGHTALYWYRQSLGQGLEFLIYFQGNSAPDKSGLPSDRFSAERTGGSVSTLTIQRTQQEDSAVYLCASSLLQGHEQYFGPGTRLTVT.

The rearrangement joins TRBV6-1 to TRBJ2-1; 14 positions agree with TRBD2. This CDR3 region has 17 residues. Germline V gene sequence: CDR1 MNHNS, CDR2 SASEGT. J gave up 3 bases and V 6 bases, and 7 bases lay outside the gene matches. The CDR3 DNA sequence: TGTGCCAGCAGCGCGACTAGCGGGGGGGCGAGCTACAATGAGCAGTTCTTC. It specifies CASSATSGGASYNEQFF.

The gene calls are TRBV6-6 and TRBJ2-5; 8 bases are a match to TRBD1. The end of the DNA aligns better with TRBJ2-7, so the J call may be wrong. Germline-derived CDR1 and CDR2 are MNHNY and SVGAGI (reference sequence). The CDR3 length is 15 residues. The CDR3 nucleotides read TGTGCCAGCCTAAGAGGGGGACAGGCCTCCTACGAGCAGTACTTC. Translating gives CASLRGGQASYEQYF.

This clonotype was seen a handful of times. V gene TRBV9 combines with J gene TRBJ2-1; tentatively, D is TRBD1 or TRBD2 (5 bases each). The CDR3 sequence is 17 residues long. Trimming pared 0 bases from V and 0 bases from J, leaving 13 bases between. CDR1 is SGDLS and CDR2 is YYNGEE in the germline V gene. CDR3 DNA: TGTGCCAGCAGCGTAGCCGGGGCCGTTAGCTCCTACAATGAGCAGTTCTTC. Translated: CASSVAGAVSSYNEQFF.

This rearrangement joins TRBV3-1 to TRBJ2-1; D ambiguous. Looked up from germline, CDR1 is LGHDT and CDR2 is YNNKEL (reference sequence). With 0 bases removed from V and 8 bases from J, the gap between germline ends came to 20 bases. The CDR3 sequence is 17 residues long. The CDR3 here is CASSQEMVGPEYDEQFF. CDR3 coding DNA: TGTGCCAGCAGCCAAGAGATGGTAGGGCCAGAGTACGATGAGCAGTTCTTC.

The chain uses TRBV6-1 and TRBJ1-5, with D tentatively TRBD1 (5 bases). The CDR3 runs to 14 residues. V shed 10 bases and J shed 1 base, with 14 bases lying between them. From germline, CDR1 is MNHNS and CDR2 SASEGT. The chain's CDR3 is CATLRAGSNQPQHF. The CDR3 nucleotides are TGTGCCACCCTTCGGGCAGGGAGCAATCAGCCCCAGCATTTT.